The present entry profiles one TCR beta chain with its context. J gave up 2 bases and V 6 bases, and 7 bases lay outside the gene matches. The germline V gene encodes CDR1 MDHEN and CDR2 SYDVKM. This CDR3 contains 16 residues. The sample originates from a study of blood T cell repertoires in COVID-19. Study in general: Donors in the United States, Italy and Spain gave samples during acute or convalescent COVID-19. Nucleic acid was either cDNA or gDNA, and it came from T cells, B-cell-depleted T cells, or PBMCs.

Source study methods: Using reference gene primer amplification, nucleated cell counts were estimated. Some clones are missing from TCRdb's copy, which holds only in-frame ones; the method was immunoSEQ multiplex PCR. V and J calls and clone size are as listed in that table; D and trimming were resolved from the DNA. The table includes a few hundred thousand clones, around 83% detected once. The V gene is TRBV28, the J gene TRBJ2-1, with 10 bases that match TRBD2. Sequenced sample: peripheral blood. The sequence derives from a human donor in a cohort sampled during active COVID-19. The CDR3 spells CASRPGLAKTYNEQFF. CDR3 nucleotide sequence: TGTGCCAGCAGACCGGGACTAGCGAAGACCTACAATGAGCAGTTCTTC.